This TCR beta chain was captured by sequencing in a study of shared clonotypes between healthy human individuals. The data were produced by immunoSEQ multiplex PCR, yet TCRdb's version contains in-frame clones alone and is incomplete. The sample shows roughly 2.2 million clones, 85% to 95% of them seen only once. Trimming took 0 bases from V and 11 from J; bases not matched to a gene: 7. The germline V gene has CDR1 SGDLS and CDR2 YYNGEE. The length of the CDR3 is 13 residues. This receptor was identified in a man younger than 35 in good health. Some clones in this sample may be carry-over from other donors' samples. Sequencing was carried out using naive CD4+ T cells from PBMCs. Subset denoted: CD45RA+ positively selected. The gene calls are TRBV9 and TRBJ1-1, with 7 bases that match TRBD1. For the CDR3, the DNA is TGTGCCAGCAGCGTAGAGGGCAGGGGGATGGCTTTCTTT. Its translation is CASSVEGRGMAFF.